This TCR beta chain stems from a study of siplizumab effects on memory and regulatory T cells (dated by TCRdb to between 2018 and 2021). Regarding the complete study: The study looked at the effect of siplizumab, an anti-CD2 antibody, on alloreactive T-cell subsets in allogeneic mixed lymphocyte reactions made from human PBMCs. The research as a whole found: The suppressive function of proliferating Tregs from siplizumab cultures was not functionally confirmed. Sequences below about 10^-5 frequency were poorly captured, so only a minor fraction of alloreactive clones could be mapped to unstimulated subsets. Unstimulated naive T cells appeared to be more diverse than memory T cells, and naive cells seemed to make a substantial contribution to the alloresponse. About 80-96% of proliferating CD4+ or CD8+ clones could not be given a naive or memory phenotype. In reactions with siplizumab, an average of approximately 69% of mappable alloreactive CD4+ clones were Treg-derived, compared with roughly 26% in control reactions. The cumulative frequency of alloreactive sequences that could be traced back to unstimulated CD4+ memory T cells was significantly reduced by siplizumab.

Note on this clone: Its antigen is currently not known. Per-nucleotide qualities are absent, and no much larger clonotype sits a single base away.

Sorted unstimulated T cells and proliferating T cells recovered from mixed lymphocyte reactions underwent TCRbeta CDR3 sequencing. Fresh whole blood from nine to eleven HLA-typed healthy donors was used to isolate PBMCs. The method behind the library was the immunoSEQ multiplex PCR assay. Each sample had 85,000 to 100,000 TCR templates assayed by the deep sequencing platform. Genomic DNA extracted from sorted T cells was used for TCRbeta CDR3 sequencing. From the authors' description of their analysis: The R programming language was used for the clonal analysis of the TCRbeta CDR3 data. Alloreactive CD4+ and CD8+ clones were identified by comparing unstimulated samples to CFSE-low samples taken after the reaction. Alloreactive CD4+ clones were assigned to regulatory or non-regulatory origin by matching sequences to sorted unstimulated Treg and non-Treg repertoires. The source is immuneACCESS, and TCRdb retained only in-frame sequences with V and J called. Part of the clones is not carried over; for the studies checked, unresolved V genes explain less than half of this, and the remainder is unexplained. For V, J and clone size, that table is used; D and trimming come from the DNA. The sample table records over 65,000 clones; around 93% of these occur just once. In total, the top ten clones hold around 18% of the sample.

Spanning cysteine to phenylalanine, the CDR3 consists of 17 amino acids. Only the CDR3 DNA stays, 51 bases, in frame from base 1. CDR1 and CDR2 are read off the germline V gene as MGHRA and YSYEKL. The germline V and J ends show losses of 1 base and 3 bases respectively, and no gene match explains 9 bases of the junction. The sequence joins TRBV4-1 to TRBJ2-4; 7 central nucleotides agree with TRBD2. The sequence came from a human donor in good health. Sequencing used CD8+ T cells sorted from blood. In nucleotide form, the sequence is TGCGCCAGCAGCCAAGGAAGGGCTAGCGGCCACAAAAACATTCAGTACTTC. Its protein is CASSQGRASGHKNIQYF.